This entry features one T cell receptor beta chain sequence. The antigen is not known. Sequencing was performed with immunoSEQ multiplex PCR; in TCRdb, only in-frame clones are kept and a portion is missing. The table records approximately 280,000 clones, approximately 76% of them present only once. Trimming pared 0 bases from V and 2 bases from J, leaving 8 bases between. Germline V gives CDR1 PRHDT, CDR2 FYEKMQ (reference sequence). CDR3 length: 14 amino acids. This sample was taken from a study of cytotoxic CD8 clonotypes in ibrutinib-treated CLL. Study-wide context: Enrolment comprised around 11 relapsed/refractory and more than 14 treatment-naive patients; some 18 were IGHV unmutated. Partial response occurred in roughly 25 patients and complete response in 2; at median approximately 68 months, approximately 14 remained remitted and 12 progressed. The average sample held roughly 250,000 productive templates and fewer than 100,000 productive rearrangements. Study-wide results and limits: Public clonotypes, rarely seen, contracted or held steady on treatment.

This TCR was recovered from a human donor with chronic lymphocytic leukemia. The sequencing here drew on PBMCs, taken at disease progression, from a patient treated with ibrutinib. This chain uses TRBV13 with TRBJ2-7; D remains ambiguous. The CDR3: CASSLGGLTYEQYF. The CDR3 nucleotides are TGTGCCAGCAGCTTAGGAGGGCTGACCTACGAGCAGTACTTC.